The 20 T cell receptor beta chains below come from one sample, sequenced in a study of blood T cell repertoires in COVID-19. TCRdb's table, derived via immunoSEQ multiplex PCR, lists solely in-frame clones and lacks some. The data hold around 28,000 clones, with roughly 84% observed a single time. Sequencing was done on a sample of peripheral blood. Receptors were obtained from a man aged 65 to 79 with active COVID-19.

The chain is built from TRBV9 and TRBJ2-3; 7 bases map to TRBD2. The CDR3 is made up of 16 amino acids. V dropped 3 bases and J dropped 5; count of bases not matched to a gene: 12. The germline gives CDR1 SGDLS, CDR2 YYNGEE. The CDR3 loop is CASSAGLGPQGDTQYF. The CDR3 DNA reads TGTGCCAGCAGCGCTGGACTAGGACCCCAAGGAGATACGCAGTATTTT.

The chain is built from TRBV10-3 and TRBJ1-3, with D perhaps TRBD1 (6 bases). The CDR3 is 16 amino acids. Germline CDR1 reads ENHRY; CDR2 reads SYGVKD. V lost 0 bases and J 2 bases, leaving 11 bases between the germline ends. For the CDR3, the DNA is TGTGCCATCAGTGAGTCGTGGGGGCACACTGGAAACACCATATATTTT. Translating it yields CAISESWGHTGNTIYF.

V is TRBV10-3 and J is TRBJ2-3; D is unclear. The CDR3 covers 15 residues. Trimming took off 1 base at V and 9 bases at J, with 17 bases between the two ends. Germline values: CDR1 ENHRY, CDR2 SYGVKD. CDR3 residues: CAISELVSGGGTQYF. The CDR3 nucleotides read TGTGCCATCAGTGAGTTGGTAAGTGGCGGCGGCACGCAGTATTTT.

The chain combines TRBV4-2 with TRBJ1-1; 7 bases are a match to TRBD1. J gave up 0 bases and V 1 base, and 8 bases lay outside the gene matches. The CDR3 runs to 17 residues. The germline V gene encodes CDR1 LGHNA and CDR2 YNFKEQ. CDR3 coding DNA: TGTGCCAGCAGCCAAGCGTCAGGGGGTCGTGTGAACACTGAAGCTTTCTTT. Residues: CASSQASGGRVNTEAFF.

This chain uses TRBV7-3 with TRBJ2-1, with 7 bases that match TRBD1. CDR3 length: 17 residues. The V and J ends lost 5 bases and 0 bases, in that order; junction bases with no gene match: 10. CDR1 and CDR2 from the germline V gene are SGHTA and FQGTGA. This CDR3 reads CASSPTHRGRSYNEQFF. CDR3 nucleotide sequence: TGTGCCAGCAGCCCCACGCACAGGGGCCGCTCCTACAATGAGCAGTTCTTC.

The CDR3 protein is CASSVDTDTGELFF. DNA for the CDR3: TGTGCCAGCAGCGTCGACACGGACACCGGGGAGCTGTTTTTT. The chain uses TRBV7-9 and TRBJ2-2; no firm D call. This CDR3 region has 14 residues. Germline CDR1 reads SEHNR; CDR2 reads FQNEAQ (reference sequence). The germline V and J ends were trimmed by 5 bases and 3 bases, with 10 bases remaining between them. Supplemented by reference TRBV7-9 and TRBJ2-2, the full variable domain reads DTGVSQNPRHKITKRGQNVTFRCDPISEHNRLYWYRQTLGQGPEFLTYFQNEAQLEKSRLLSDRFSAERPKGSFSTLEIQRTEQGDSAMYLCASSVDTDTGELFFGEGSRLTVL.

The V and J genes are TRBV4-1 and TRBJ1-1, with D possibly being TRBD1 (5 bases). CDR3 size: 15 residues. Germline assignment: CDR1 MGHRA and CDR2 YSYEKL. V was pared by 1 base and J by 10 bases, with 19 bases between. CDR3: CASSQAPGSPFAAFF. The CDR3 DNA is TGCGCCAGCAGCCAAGCCCCAGGGTCCCCGTTCGCAGCTTTCTTT.

This clone appeared once. V gene TRBV18 combines with J gene TRBJ2-4; D is undetermined. Germline lookup yields CDR1 KGHSH and CDR2 LQKENI. Trimming shortened V by 2 bases and J by 0 bases, and 5 bases separated the two germline ends. This CDR3 has 14 amino acids. CDR3 in amino acids: CASSPELAKNIQYF. CDR3 DNA: TGTGCCAGCTCACCAGAGCTAGCCAAAAACATTCAGTACTTC.

The chain joins TRBV11-2 to TRBJ2-2, with 7 bases that match TRBD1. This CDR3 has 16 amino acids. Unmatched junction bases numbered 8, after V lost 3 bases and J lost 4 bases. Germline values: CDR1 SGHAT, CDR2 FQNNGV. As DNA, the CDR3 is TGTGCCAGCAGCTTGCGGACAGGACCTTCCACCGGGGAGCTGTTTTTT. This gives the protein CASSLRTGPSTGELFF.

The chain carries TRBV5-4 and TRBJ2-5, with 10 nucleotides matching TRBD2. The CDR3 has 16 amino acids. V lost 4 bases and J lost 1; bases outside the gene matches: 7. The V gene's germline CDR1 is SGHNT and CDR2 YYREEE (reference sequence). The CDR3 bases are TGTGCCAGCAGCCAGGGTATAGCGGGGGGCCAAGAGACCCAGTACTTC. Protein: CASSQGIAGGQETQYF.

This chain links TRBV4-2 with TRBJ1-2; D is possibly TRBD1 (6 bases). The CDR3 runs 15 residues. CDR1 LGHNA and CDR2 YNFKEQ come from the germline V gene. V was clipped by 0 bases and J by 1 base, with 9 bases between them. CDR3 protein: CASSQEGASNYGYTF. The CDR3 DNA sequence: TGTGCCAGCAGCCAAGAGGGGGCTAGTAACTATGGCTACACCTTC.

J is TRBJ1-2 and V is TRBV7-8; 8 positions match TRBD1. The germline V gene encodes CDR1 SGHVS and CDR2 FQNEAQ. The ends lost 3 bases at V and 2 bases at J; junction bases unmatched: 2. This CDR3 contains 14 residues. This CDR3 reads CASSLGTGNYGYTF. The CDR3 nucleotides read TGTGCCAGCAGCTTGGGGACAGGAAACTATGGCTACACCTTC.

J is TRBJ2-2 and V is TRBV24-1, with 9 bases fitting TRBD1. The CDR3 has 17 residues. The germline V gene has CDR1 KGHDR and CDR2 SFDVKD. With 2 bases clipped from V and 2 bases from J, the junction kept 5 bases outside the gene matches. The CDR3: CATSDWGTGLNTGELFF. CDR3 sequence (DNA): TGTGCCACCAGTGATTGGGGGACAGGGCTTAACACCGGGGAGCTGTTTTTT.

Written as DNA, the CDR3 is TGTGCCAGCAGCTCCATATCCCAGGGGTACATTCAGTACTTC. Residues: CASSSISQGYIQYF. The chain joins TRBV11-2 to TRBJ2-4, with a weak D call TRBD1 (6 bases). V dropped 4 bases and J dropped 8 bases, with 15 bases sitting between them. CDR3 length: 14 amino acids. Germline-derived CDR1 and CDR2 are SGHAT and FQNNGV.

V gene TRBV5-4 combines with J gene TRBJ1-1; D ambiguous. The V gene lost 4 bases and the J gene lost 10 bases, with 14 bases spanning the gap. CDR1 and CDR2 (germline): SGHNT, YYREEE (reference sequence). The CDR3 has 12 residues. The CDR3, as DNA: TGTGCCAGCAGCCTGGGAGCGGAGACAGCTTTCTTT. Its protein product is CASSLGAETAFF.

This sequence joins TRBV5-5 and TRBJ1-5; 8 bases map to TRBD1. Germline CDR1 SGHKS, CDR2 YYEKEE (reference sequence). Losses at the gene ends were 4 bases for V and 1 base for J; bases not matched to a gene: 4. This CDR3 region has 15 residues. CDR3 region: CASSGGTGSNQPQHF. CDR3 coding DNA: TGTGCCAGCAGCGGTGGGACAGGCAGCAATCAGCCCCAGCATTTT. Looking up the rest from reference TRBV5-5 and TRBJ1-5 gives the full variable domain: DAGVTQSPTHLIKTRGQQVTLRCSPISGHKSVSWYQQVLGQGPQFIFQYYEKEERGRGNFPDRFSARQFPNYSSELNVNALLLGDSALYLCASSGGTGSNQPQHFGDGTRLSIL.

This chain links TRBV4-1 with TRBJ2-1; TRBD2 agrees at 7 bases. CDR1 is MGHRA, CDR2 YSYEKL, per germline. The CDR3 has 15 residues. The trim removed 3 bases at V and 5 bases at J, leaving 7 bases unmatched. The CDR3 sequence is CASSQGGTRDNEQFF. CDR3 sequence (DNA): TGCGCCAGCAGCCAGGGGGGGACCAGAGACAATGAGCAGTTCTTC.

This clone showed up just a few times. The rearrangement joins TRBV6-5 to TRBJ2-7; weak D call: TRBD1 (6 bases). CDR3 length: 13 amino acids. Trimming took 9 bases from V and 2 from J, leaving 14 bases between them. Per germline, CDR1 MNHEY and CDR2 SVGAGI. CDR3 protein: CASLDRYTYEQYF. CDR3 sequence (DNA): TGTGCCAGTCTCGACAGGTATACCTACGAGCAGTACTTC.

This chain uses TRBV7-2 with TRBJ2-5; 8 positions agree with TRBD2. The trim removed 2 bases at V and 1 base at J, leaving 6 bases unmatched. This CDR3 is built from 16 residues. Germline CDR1 is SGHTA and CDR2 is FQGNSA. The CDR3 nucleotides read TGTGCCAGCAGCTTAAGGGCGGGGGGTCCCCAAGAGACCCAGTACTTC. Its protein is CASSLRAGGPQETQYF.

The CDR3 here is CASSFSDEKLFF. The CDR3, as DNA: TGTGCCAGCAGCTTTTCAGATGAAAAACTGTTTTTT. V is TRBV5-5 and J is TRBJ1-4; D is ambiguous. The CDR3 length is 12 residues. Trimming left V 2 bases short and J 6 bases short, with 5 bases between. CDR1 is SGHKS and CDR2 is YYEKEE in the germline V gene (reference sequence).